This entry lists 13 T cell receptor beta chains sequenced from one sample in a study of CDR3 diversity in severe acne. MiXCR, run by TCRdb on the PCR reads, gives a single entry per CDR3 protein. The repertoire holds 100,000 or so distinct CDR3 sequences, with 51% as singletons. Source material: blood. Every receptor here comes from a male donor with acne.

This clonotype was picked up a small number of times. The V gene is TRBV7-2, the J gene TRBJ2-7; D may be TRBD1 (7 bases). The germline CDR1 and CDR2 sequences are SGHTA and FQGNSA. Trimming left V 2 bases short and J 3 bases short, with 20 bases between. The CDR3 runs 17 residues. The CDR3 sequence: CASSLSLGRGVNYEQYF. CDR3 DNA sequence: TGTGCCAGCAGCTTAAGCTTGGGCAGGGGGGTTAACTACGAGCAGTACTTC.

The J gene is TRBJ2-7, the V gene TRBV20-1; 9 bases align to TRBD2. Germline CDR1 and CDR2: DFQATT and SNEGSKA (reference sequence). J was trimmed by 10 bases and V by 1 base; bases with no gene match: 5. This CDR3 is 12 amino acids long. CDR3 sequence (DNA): TGCAGTGCTAGAGCTAGCGGGACGGAACAGTACGTC. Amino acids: CSARASGTEQYV.

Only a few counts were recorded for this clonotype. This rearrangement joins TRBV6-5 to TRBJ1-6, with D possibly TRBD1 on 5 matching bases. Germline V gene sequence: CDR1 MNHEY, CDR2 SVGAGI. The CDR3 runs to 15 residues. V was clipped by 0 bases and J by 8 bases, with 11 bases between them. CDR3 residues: CASSYSGLGHSPLHF. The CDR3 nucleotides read TGTGCCAGCAGTTACTCAGGCCTGGGGCATTCACCCCTCCACTTT.

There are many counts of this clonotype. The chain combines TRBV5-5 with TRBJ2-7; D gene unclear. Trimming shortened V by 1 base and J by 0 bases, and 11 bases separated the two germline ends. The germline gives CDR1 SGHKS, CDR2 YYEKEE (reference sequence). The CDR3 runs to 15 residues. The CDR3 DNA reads TGTGCCAGCAGCTTGAGAGGTGAGAGCTCCTACGAGCAGTACTTC. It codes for CASSLRGESSYEQYF.

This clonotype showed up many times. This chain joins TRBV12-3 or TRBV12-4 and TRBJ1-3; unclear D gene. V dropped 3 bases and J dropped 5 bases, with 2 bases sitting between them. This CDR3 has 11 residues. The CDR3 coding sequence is TGTGCCAGCAGTTTTAGAAACACCATATATTTT. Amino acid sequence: CASSFRNTIYF.

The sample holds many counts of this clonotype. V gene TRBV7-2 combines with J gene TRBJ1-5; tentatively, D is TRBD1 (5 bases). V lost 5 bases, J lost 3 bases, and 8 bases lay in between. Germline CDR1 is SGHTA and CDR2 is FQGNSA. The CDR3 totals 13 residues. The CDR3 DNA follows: TGTGCCAGCAGCCGGGGCCTCAATCAGCCCCAGCATTTT. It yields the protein CASSRGLNQPQHF.

For the CDR3, the DNA is TGTGCCAGCAGAGATGACTCCTACGAGCAGTACTTC. This translates into CASRDDSYEQYF. The chain joins TRBV25-1 to TRBJ2-5; no clear D gene. The J call may be faulty, since TRBJ2-7 better matches the DNA end. The germline V gene encodes CDR1 MGHDK and CDR2 SYGVNS. There are 12 residues in the CDR3.

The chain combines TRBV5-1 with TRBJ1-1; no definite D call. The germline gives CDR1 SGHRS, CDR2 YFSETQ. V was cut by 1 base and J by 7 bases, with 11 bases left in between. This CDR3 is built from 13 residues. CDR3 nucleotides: TGCGCCAGCAGCTTGCTTGGGGTTAATGAAGCTTTCTTT. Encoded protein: CASSLLGVNEAFF.

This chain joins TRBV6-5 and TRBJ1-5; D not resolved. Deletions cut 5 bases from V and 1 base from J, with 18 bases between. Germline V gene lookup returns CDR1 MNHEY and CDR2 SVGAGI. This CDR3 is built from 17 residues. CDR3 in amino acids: CASSAYPGAKSNQPQHF. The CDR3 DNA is TGTGCCAGCAGTGCCTATCCGGGAGCGAAAAGCAATCAGCCCCAGCATTTT.

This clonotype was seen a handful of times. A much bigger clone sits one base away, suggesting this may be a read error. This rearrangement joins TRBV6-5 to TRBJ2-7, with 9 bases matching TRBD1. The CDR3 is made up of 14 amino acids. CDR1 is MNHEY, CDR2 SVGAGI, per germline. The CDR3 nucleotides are TGTGCCAGCAGTTACGGGACAGGGTTCTACGAGCAGTGCTTC. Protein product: CASSYGTGFYEQCF.

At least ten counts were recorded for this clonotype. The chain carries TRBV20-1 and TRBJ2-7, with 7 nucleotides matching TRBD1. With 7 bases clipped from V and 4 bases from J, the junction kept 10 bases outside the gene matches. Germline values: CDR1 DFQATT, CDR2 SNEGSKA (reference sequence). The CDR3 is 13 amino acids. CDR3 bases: TGCAGTGTAGGACAGGTTGGGGTATACGAGCAGTACTTC. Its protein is CSVGQVGVYEQYF.

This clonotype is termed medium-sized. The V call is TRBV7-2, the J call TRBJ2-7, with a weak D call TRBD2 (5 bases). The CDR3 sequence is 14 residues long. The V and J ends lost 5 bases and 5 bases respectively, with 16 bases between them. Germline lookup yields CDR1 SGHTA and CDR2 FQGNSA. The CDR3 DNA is TGTGCCAGCAGCCTGTCGAGGGTCGTCGACGAGCAGTACTTC. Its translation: CASSLSRVVDEQYF.

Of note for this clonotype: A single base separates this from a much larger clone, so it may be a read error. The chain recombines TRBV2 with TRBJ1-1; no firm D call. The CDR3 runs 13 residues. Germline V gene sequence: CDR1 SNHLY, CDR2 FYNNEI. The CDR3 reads CASSELVNTETFF. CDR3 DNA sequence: TGTGCCAGCAGTGAGTTGGTAAACACTGAAACTTTCTTT.